The entry that follows covers one TCR beta chain sequence. V was clipped by 6 bases and J by 2 bases; unmatched bases: 7. This CDR3 is built from 13 residues. The V gene's germline CDR1 is SQVTM and CDR2 ANQGSEA. Sequencing was performed with immunoSEQ multiplex PCR; in TCRdb, only in-frame clones are kept and a portion is missing. The top ten clones hold about 0.91% of a sample with tens of thousands of clones, about 96% of them seen once. This sample is drawn from a study of T cell clonotyping in hematopoietic cell transplantation. Source material: peripheral blood mononuclear cells. The rearrangement uses TRBV29-1 and TRBJ2-7; TRBD1 agrees at 7 bases. The TCR sequence derives from a young man in good health. Some clones in this sample may be carry-over from other donors' samples. The DNA for the CDR3 is TGCAGCGTACAGGGGACGGAGACCTACGAGCAGTACTTC. It yields the protein CSVQGTETYEQYF.